The 18 T cell receptor beta chains presented below share a single source sample, sequenced in a study of Ad26.COV2.S vaccination and SARS-CoV-2 variants. Treatment reported: some 20 received Ad26.COV2.S at low or high dose, single or two shots; 5 received placebo; per-sample allocation not given. On day 63 after the first injection, vaccine and placebo recipients gave samples. Profiled with immunoSEQ multiplex PCR; TCRdb holds only in-frame clones, not every one. The repertoire has over 350,000 clones, 70% to 90% of them found once; the top ten carry 3.5%. Sequenced material: peripheral blood, taken in a trial of Ad26.COV2.S vaccine versus placebo. The source is a person between 18 and 59 years old who received the Ad26.COV2.S COVID-19 vaccine or a placebo.

This sequence joins TRBV29-1 and TRBJ1-1; unclear D gene. V lost 5 bases and J lost 5, with 9 bases in between. This CDR3 contains 11 residues. Germline V gives CDR1 SQVTM, CDR2 ANQGSEA. The CDR3 DNA reads as TGCAGCGTTCAGGATGCAACTGAAGCTTTCTTT. It specifies CSVQDATEAFF.

This rearrangement joins TRBV3-1 (or the pseudogene TRBV3-2) to TRBJ1-5, with D hard to call. V was shortened by 0 bases and J by 9 bases, with 12 bases between the two germline ends. CDR1 and CDR2 (germline): LGHDT, YNNKEL (reference sequence). This CDR3 is 14 amino acids long. This CDR3 reads CASSQETLDGPQHF. Written as DNA, the CDR3 is TGTGCCAGCAGCCAAGAGACCCTCGATGGGCCCCAGCATTTT.

The table lists this clone with a few counts. This chain links TRBV11-2 with TRBJ1-3, with D perhaps matching TRBD1 (5 bases). V was trimmed by 3 bases and J by 0 bases, leaving 9 bases between them. The CDR3 is 15 amino acids. The germline gives CDR1 SGHAT, CDR2 FQNNGV. The CDR3 bases are TGTGCCAGCAGCTTCGGGACCTCCTCTGGAAACACCATATATTTT. Translating gives CASSFGTSSGNTIYF.

This clone was seen once. The chain joins TRBV6-5 to TRBJ1-2, with D unclear. V was cut by 2 bases and J by 9 bases, with 13 bases left in between. CDR1 MNHEY and CDR2 SVGAGI come from the germline V gene. The length of the CDR3 is 13 residues. The chain's CDR3 is CASSYDSDFRYTF. Here the CDR3 DNA reads TGTGCCAGCAGTTACGACTCCGATTTCCGCTACACCTTC.

The rearrangement uses TRBV5-1 and TRBJ2-7; possibly TRBD2 for D (7 bases). The germline V gene encodes CDR1 SGHRS and CDR2 YFSETQ. There are 15 residues in the CDR3. V lost 1 base to trimming and J lost 2 bases, with 13 bases between them. The CDR3 region has the DNA TGCGCCAGCAGCTTGATCGGGGGGCGAACCTACGAGCAGTACTTC. This sequence encodes CASSLIGGRTYEQYF.

The chain uses TRBV3-1 (or the pseudogene TRBV3-2) and TRBJ2-1; D might be TRBD1 (6 bases). Between the trimmed V and J ends, which lost 2 bases and 6 bases, there was a span of 11 bases. The germline CDR1 and CDR2 sequences are LGHDT and YNNKEL (reference sequence). The CDR3 loop spans 14 amino acids. CDR3 protein: CASSQRTVINEQFF. The CDR3 region has the DNA TGTGCCAGCAGCCAAAGGACAGTAATCAATGAGCAGTTCTTC.

The chain couples TRBV29-1 to TRBJ2-3; 7 bases line up with TRBD1. The CDR3 has 13 residues. Germline CDR1 SQVTM, CDR2 ANQGSEA. Trimming took 4 bases from V and 3 from J; bases not matched to a gene: 4. CDR3 DNA: TGCAGCGTTGGGGCAGGGGGTACAGATACGCAGTATTTT. Its translation is CSVGAGGTDTQYF.

This chain uses TRBV7-2 with TRBJ1-6; D gene uncertain. Trimming took off 3 bases at V and 9 bases at J, with 12 bases between the two ends. Germline CDR1 SGHTA, CDR2 FQGNSA. The CDR3 length is 14 residues. The CDR3: CASSLHGEASPLHF. The CDR3 DNA reads TGTGCCAGCAGCTTGCACGGGGAGGCTTCACCCCTCCACTTT.

This sequence joins TRBV6-6 and TRBJ1-2; a possible D gene is TRBD1 (6 bases). V lost 4 bases to trimming and J lost 7 bases, with 10 bases between them. Germline assignment: CDR1 MNHNY and CDR2 SVGAGI (reference sequence). CDR3 length: 12 amino acids. The CDR3 bases are TGTGCCAGCAGTTTCTCCAGGGGTGGCTACACCTTC. The encoded protein is CASSFSRGGYTF.

V is TRBV13 and J is TRBJ2-1; 9 bases are a match to TRBD1. Germline trimming cut 4 bases from V and 5 bases from J; bases unmatched to any gene: 3. Per germline, CDR1 PRHDT and CDR2 FYEKMQ (reference sequence). The CDR3 extends over 14 amino acids. The CDR3 protein is CASSWGQGDNEQFF. DNA of the CDR3: TGTGCCAGCAGCTGGGGACAGGGAGACAATGAGCAGTTCTTC.

This chain links TRBV5-1 with TRBJ1-2, with 8 bases fitting TRBD1. Germline V gene data show CDR1 as SGHRS and CDR2 as YFSETQ. CDR3 length: 18 residues. The junction had 13 bases not matched to a gene; V was cut back by 1 base and J by 2 bases. This chain's CDR3 is CASSLSGTVQGGNYGYTF. The CDR3 DNA reads TGCGCCAGCAGCTTGTCCGGGACAGTACAGGGGGGAAACTATGGCTACACCTTC. The whole variable domain, filled in from reference TRBV5-1 and TRBJ1-2, reads KAGVTQTPRYLIKTRGQQVTLSCSPISGHRSVSWYQQTPGQGLQFLFEYFSETQRNKGNFPGRFSGRQFSNSRSEMNVSTLELGDSALYLCASSLSGTVQGGNYGYTFGSGTRLTVV.

In nucleotides, the CDR3 is TGTGCCAGCAGCTTAGCCGGGAACACTGAAGCTTTCTTT. Residues: CASSLAGNTEAFF. The V call is TRBV7-8, the J call TRBJ1-1; D uncertain. Germline loops: CDR1 SGHVS, CDR2 FQNEAQ. This CDR3 spans 13 amino acids. The V end was cut by 0 bases, the J end by 1 base, with 3 bases between.

This chain links TRBV10-1 with TRBJ2-1; possibly TRBD1 or TRBD2 for D (5 bases each). The V gene's germline CDR1 is WNHNN and CDR2 SYGVQD (reference sequence). V was clipped by 2 bases and J by 8 bases, with 16 bases between them. The CDR3 covers 15 residues. Written as DNA, the CDR3 is TGCGCCAGCAGTGAGGGGACGAGGGGCCACGATGAGCAGTTCTTC. Translation gives CASSEGTRGHDEQFF.

The rearrangement links TRBV12-3 or TRBV12-4 to TRBJ1-1, with D possibly being TRBD1 (5 bases). The CDR3 extends over 11 amino acids. Trimming cost V 6 bases and J 12 bases, with 14 bases left between them. Here the CDR3 reads CASREGPSTFF. In nucleotides, the CDR3 is TGTGCCAGCAGGGAGGGACCGTCCACTTTCTTT.

This clone was picked up one time. The chain combines TRBV10-3 with TRBJ2-5; TRBD2 agrees at 9 bases. This CDR3 spans 15 amino acids. Trimming at V came to 3 bases and at J to 9 bases, leaving 11 bases not matched to a gene. Germline V gene sequence: CDR1 ENHRY, CDR2 SYGVKD. The CDR3 loop reads CAISDPTGTSKAQYF. For the CDR3, the DNA is TGTGCCATCAGTGATCCAACTGGGACTAGCAAAGCCCAGTACTTC.

This chain joins TRBV25-1 and TRBJ1-4, with D unclear. This CDR3 is 18 amino acids long. The V gene's germline CDR1 is MGHDK and CDR2 SYGVNS. V was cut by 6 bases and J by 3 bases, with 23 bases left in between. For the CDR3, the DNA is TGTGCCAGCAGCTCCAGAGGGCTTAGCCCCTGGTCTAATGAAAAACTGTTTTTT. It translates to CASSSRGLSPWSNEKLFF.

This clone was counted once. This chain connects TRBV21-1 to TRBJ1-1; the table's D call, TRBD1, was not checked against the DNA. TRBV21-1 is given as a pseudogene. There are 16 residues in the CDR3. DNA for the CDR3: TGTGCCAGCAGCAAAGGTTCCGGGACAGTTAACACTGAAGCTTTCTTT. It codes for CASSKGSGTVNTEAFF.

V and J are TRBV7-9 and TRBJ2-2; TRBD1 agrees at 7 bases. CDR1 is SEHNR and CDR2 is FQNEAQ in the germline V gene (reference sequence). This CDR3 region has 14 residues. V lost 4 bases to trimming and J lost 8 bases; unmatched junction nucleotides: 7. CDR3 loop: CASSSGQVTGELFF. In nucleotides, the CDR3 is TGTGCCAGCAGCTCAGGACAGGTGACTGGGGAGCTGTTTTTT.